Listed here are 2 T cell receptor beta chains from one sample, sequenced in a study of blood T cell repertoires in COVID-19. The table came from immunoSEQ multiplex PCR; TCRdb's copy has only in-frame clones and leaves some out. Of roughly 200,000 clones listed, 85% to 90% were seen once; the top ten hold roughly 6.4%. Sequenced material: peripheral blood. The receptors come from a man between 60 and 75 years old who had recovered from COVID-19.

The chain combines TRBV5-1 with TRBJ2-1, with 10 nucleotides matching TRBD1. V gave up 0 bases and J gave up 8 bases; unmatched junction bases: 5. Germline CDR1 and CDR2: SGHRS and YFSETQ. This CDR3 comprises 15 residues. The chain's CDR3 is CASSLVGTGADEQFF. The CDR3 nucleotides read TGCGCCAGCAGCTTGGTGGGGACAGGGGCCGATGAGCAGTTCTTC.

The chain combines TRBV18 with TRBJ1-5; 9 bases align to TRBD1. The CDR3 totals 15 residues. Germline assignment: CDR1 KGHSH and CDR2 LQKENI. J gave up 7 bases and V 5 bases, and 9 bases lay outside the gene matches. The CDR3: CASSTGTGTGQPQHF. CDR3 nucleotides: TGTGCCAGCTCAACGGGGACAGGGACTGGACAGCCCCAGCATTTT.